These T cell receptor beta chains were read from a single sample in a study of shared clonotypes between healthy human individuals. Repertoires were generated with immunoSEQ multiplex PCR, while TCRdb's copy carries only in-frame clones and drops some. The sample comprises over a million clones, 70% to 80% of which are singletons, and more than 0.45% rests with the top ten. The sample comprised memory CD4+ T cells from PBMCs. These receptors all stem from a man aged 18 to 29 in good health. Some clones in this sample may be carry-over from other donors' samples. CDR3s include the opening cysteine and the closing phenylalanine or tryptophan. Fields, in order: clone size, J gene, V gene, D gene, CDR3 protein, CDR3 DNA. A D gene is named only where the DNA matches it firmly. Clone size is shown for a subset of rows, as once, few, many or a class of expanded clone.

NA TRBJ2-2 TRBV6-1 NA CASRPDWANTGELFF TGTGCCAGCAGGCCCGATTGGGCGAACACCGGGGAGCTGTTTTTT
NA TRBJ2-5 TRBV5-1 TRBD2 CASSWWTSGREETQYF TGCGCCAGCAGCTGGTGGACTAGCGGGAGGGAAGAGACCCAGTACTTC
NA TRBJ1-1 TRBV7-8 NA CASSFHRVDTEAFF TGTGCCAGCAGCTTCCACAGGGTGGACACTGAAGCTTTCTTT
NA TRBJ1-1 TRBV9 NA CASSETGTARMNTEAFF TGTGCCAGCAGCGAGACCGGGACGGCAAGGATGAACACTGAAGCTTTCTTT
NA TRBJ2-1 TRBV7-8 NA CASSLMVAWNEQFF TGTGCCAGCAGCTTAATGGTAGCTTGGAATGAGCAGTTCTTC
NA TRBJ1-2 TRBV27 TRBD1 CASKKETGGAYGYTF TGTGCCAGCAAAAAGGAAACAGGGGGCGCCTATGGCTACACCTTC
NA TRBJ2-7 TRBV18 NA CASSPPSGARLWEQYF TGTGCCAGCTCACCACCGTCGGGGGCCCGCCTATGGGAGCAGTACTTC
few TRBJ1-2 TRBV29-1 NA CSGAHGNAYGYTF TGCAGCGGGGCCCACGGAAACGCCTATGGCTACACCTTC
few TRBJ2-7 TRBV20-1 NA CSPQGDEQYF TGCAGTCCCCAGGGAGACGAGCAGTACTTC
NA TRBJ2-5 TRBV2 TRBD1 CASSEATGGETQYF TGTGCCAGCAGTGAGGCGACAGGGGGAGAGACCCAGTACTTC
NA TRBJ2-6 TRBV6-1 NA CASRATGSGANVLTF TGTGCCAGCAGAGCCACAGGCTCTGGGGCCAACGTCCTGACTTTC
NA TRBJ2-7 TRBV11-2 TRBD2 CASSSLRSSGGNYEQYF TGTGCCAGCAGCTCCCTAAGGAGTAGCGGGGGGAACTACGAGCAGTACTTC
NA TRBJ1-3 TRBV5-1 NA CASSLEGSSGNTIYF TGCGCCAGCAGCTTGGAGGGTAGCTCTGGAAACACCATATATTTT
NA TRBJ2-7 TRBV11-2 NA CASSNPRGSYEQYF TGTGCCAGCAGCAACCCTAGGGGCTCCTACGAGCAGTACTTC
NA TRBJ2-7 TRBV18 NA CASSLNRELREQYF TGTGCCAGCTCACTTAACCGGGAGCTACGGGAGCAGTACTTC
NA TRBJ2-7 TRBV28 TRBD1 CASLTGTGSYEQYF TGTGCCAGCTTAACCGGGACAGGCTCCTACGAGCAGTACTTC
few TRBJ1-4 TRBV11-1 NA CASSSKAGGKLFF TGTGCCAGCTCATCCAAGGCGGGCGGAAAACTGTTTTTT
once TRBJ2-3 TRBV5-1 TRBD1 CASSFGQGVDTQYF TGCGCCAGCAGCTTCGGACAGGGGGTAGATACGCAGTATTTT
NA TRBJ1-5 TRBV21-1 NA CASTAEGQPQHF TGTGCCAGCACCGCGGAGGGTCAGCCCCAGCATTTT
NA TRBJ1-2 TRBV15 NA CATSREVGNYGYTF TGTGCCACCAGCAGAGAGGTCGGTAACTATGGCTACACCTTC
NA TRBJ2-5 TRBV18 NA CASSPPGIRQETQYF TGTGCCAGCTCACCACCGGGCATCCGCCAAGAGACCCAGTACTTC
NA TRBJ1-1 TRBV5-1 TRBD1 CASGGQGGTEAFF TGCGCCAGCGGGGGACAGGGCGGCACTGAAGCTTTCTTT
NA TRBJ1-2 TRBV9 TRBD1 CASSGGTANYGYTF TGTGCCAGCAGCGGAGGGACAGCTAACTATGGCTACACCTTC
NA TRBJ1-4 TRBV30 NA CAWSVGQNGGKLFF TGTGCCTGGAGTGTAGGTCAGAATGGTGGAAAACTGTTTTTT
NA TRBJ1-5 TRBV6-1 NA CASSGGRSSNQPQHF TGTGCCAGCAGTGGGGGCAGGTCTAGCAATCAGCCCCAGCATTTT
NA TRBJ2-7 TRBV7-8 NA CASSLQAGTDYEQYF TGTGCCAGCAGCTTACAGGCAGGAACAGACTACGAGCAGTACTTC
NA TRBJ1-2 TRBV5-1 TRBD1 CASSYRWDRGSGYTF TGCGCCAGCAGTTACAGATGGGACAGGGGTTCAGGCTACACCTTC
NA TRBJ2-2 TRBV5-4 TRBD1 CASSLGGQVNTGELFF TGTGCCAGCAGCTTGGGAGGACAGGTGAACACCGGGGAGCTGTTTTTT
NA TRBJ2-3 TRBV4-3 NA CASSQATYGTDTQYF TGCGCCAGCAGCCAAGCCACCTATGGCACAGATACGCAGTATTTT
NA TRBJ1-2 TRBV28 NA CASSIDSNYGYTF TGTGCCAGCAGTATTGACAGTAACTATGGCTACACCTTC
NA TRBJ2-2 TRBV9 NA CASSVGTQSGELFF TGTGCCAGCAGCGTTGGGACTCAAAGCGGGGAGCTGTTTTTT